A single sample is the source of the 7 T cell receptor beta chains below, sequenced in a study of low-dose radiotherapy and immunotherapy resistance in tumors. cDNA synthesis used a TRAV/TRBV-specific primer set for both chains. A roughly 20-cycle PCR with a constant-region primer and V-primer adapter amplified TCRs. TCRdb redid the calling of the reads with MiXCR, one entry per CDR3 protein. This sample has some 15,000 distinct CDR3 sequences, with roughly 50% found just once. The receptors derive from a human donor with advanced metastatic prostate, ovarian, gallbladder or colorectal cancer (not recorded which). This table probably holds off-target reads from a library built for another chain.

This clonotype was counted between two and nine times. The V call is TRBV14, the J call TRBJ2-7; TRBD1 aligns across 7 bases. J was trimmed by 4 bases and V by 1 base; bases with no gene match: 10. From germline, CDR1 is SGHDN and CDR2 FVKESK. The CDR3 length is 16 residues. The CDR3 nucleotides are TGTGCCAGCAGCCAAGTAAGGACGGGACAGCCTTACGAGCAGTACTTC. Its protein product is CASSQVRTGQPYEQYF.

The J gene is TRBJ2-2, the V gene TRBV7-2, with D unclear. The germline V and J ends were trimmed by 5 bases and 2 bases, with 9 bases remaining between them. The CDR3 totals 14 residues. Looked up from germline, CDR1 is SGHTA and CDR2 is FQGNSA. This chain's CDR3 is CASSLEINTGELFF. In DNA, the CDR3 is TGTGCCAGCAGCCTAGAGATCAACACCGGGGAGCTGTTTTTT.

This clonotype was seen only a few times. The CDR3 bases are TGTGCCAGCACGGTTCCACGGGGCACTCAAGGAAACACCATATATTTT. Residues: CASTVPRGTQGNTIYF. V is TRBV2 and J is TRBJ1-3, with D maybe TRBD1 (5 bases). The V end was cut by 7 bases, the J end by 4 bases, with 20 bases between. Germline V gene sequence: CDR1 SNHLY, CDR2 FYNNEI. The CDR3 length is 16 residues.

The chain carries TRBV7-9 and TRBJ2-7; possibly TRBD2 for D (6 bases). There are 15 residues in the CDR3. Germline values: CDR1 SEHNR, CDR2 FQNEAQ (reference sequence). The V gene lost 3 bases and the J gene lost 3 bases, with 15 bases spanning the gap. The CDR3 DNA reads TGTGCCAGCAGCTTGAGTCCGGGGGTAGGCTACGAGCAGTACTTC. Translating it yields CASSLSPGVGYEQYF.

V gene TRBV15 combines with J gene TRBJ2-1; a possible D gene is TRBD1 (5 bases). The CDR3 totals 13 residues. The germline V gene encodes CDR1 LNHNV and CDR2 YYDKDF (reference sequence). The V and J ends lost 0 bases and 11 bases respectively, with 11 bases between them. The CDR3 coding sequence is TGTGCCACCAGCAGAGATCCAGGGTTCCAGCAGTTCTTC. It translates to CATSRDPGFQQFF.

This clonotype turned up a few times. The chain joins TRBV4-2 to TRBJ1-3; perhaps TRBD1 as D (5 bases). Germline V gene data show CDR1 as LGHNA and CDR2 as YNFKEQ. V lost 0 bases, J lost 0 bases, and 12 bases lay in between. The CDR3 covers 17 residues. The DNA of the CDR3 is TGTGCCAGCAGCCAAGATGGGGGGATAAGCTCTGGAAACACCATATATTTT. Residues: CASSQDGGISSGNTIYF.

This clonotype was found a few times. V usage is TRBV29-1 and J usage is TRBJ2-4; D is uncertain. Germline V lookup: CDR1 SQVTM, CDR2 ANQGSEA. Trimming cost V 0 bases and J 7 bases, with 19 bases left between them. The CDR3 runs to 16 residues. CDR3 sequence reads: CSVEEPGSHLPNIQYF. In DNA form, the CDR3 reads TGCAGCGTTGAAGAACCGGGTTCTCACCTTCCTAACATTCAGTACTTC.